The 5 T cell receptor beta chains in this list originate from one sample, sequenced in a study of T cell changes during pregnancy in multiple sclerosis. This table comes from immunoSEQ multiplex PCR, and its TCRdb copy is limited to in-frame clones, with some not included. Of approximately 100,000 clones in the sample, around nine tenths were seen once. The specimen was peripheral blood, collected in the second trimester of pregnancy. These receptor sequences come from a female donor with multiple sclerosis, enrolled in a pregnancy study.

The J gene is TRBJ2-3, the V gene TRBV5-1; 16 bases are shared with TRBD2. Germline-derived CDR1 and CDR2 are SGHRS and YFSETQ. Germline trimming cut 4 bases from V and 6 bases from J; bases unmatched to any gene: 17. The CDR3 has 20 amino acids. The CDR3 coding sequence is TGCGCCAGCAGCACCCGGGCTTCCGGGACTAGCGGGAGGGCCACGGATACGCAGTATTTT. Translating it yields CASSTRASGTSGRATDTQYF. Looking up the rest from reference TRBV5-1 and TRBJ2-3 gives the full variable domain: KAGVTQTPRYLIKTRGQQVTLSCSPISGHRSVSWYQQTPGQGLQFLFEYFSETQRNKGNFPGRFSGRQFSNSRSEMNVSTLELGDSALYLCASSTRASGTSGRATDTQYFGPGTRLTVL.

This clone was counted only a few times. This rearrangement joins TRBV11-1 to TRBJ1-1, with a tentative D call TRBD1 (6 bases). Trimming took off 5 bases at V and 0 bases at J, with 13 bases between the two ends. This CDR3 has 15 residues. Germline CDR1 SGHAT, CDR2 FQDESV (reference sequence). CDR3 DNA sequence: TGTGCCAGCAGCGGTGCGGGGGCGGTGAACACTGAAGCTTTCTTT. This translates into CASSGAGAVNTEAFF.

The CDR3 region has the DNA TGTGCCATCGGGGAGAGAGACGAGCAGTTCTTC. Its protein is CAIGERDEQFF. The chain carries TRBV10-3 and TRBJ2-1; tentative D call: TRBD2 (5 bases). Trimming pared 8 bases from V and 10 bases from J, leaving 12 bases between. The CDR3 loop spans 11 amino acids. The germline V gene has CDR1 ENHRY and CDR2 SYGVKD.

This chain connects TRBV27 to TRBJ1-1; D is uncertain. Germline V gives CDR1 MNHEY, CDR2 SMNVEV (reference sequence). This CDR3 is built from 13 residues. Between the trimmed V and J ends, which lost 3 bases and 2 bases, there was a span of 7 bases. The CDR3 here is CASSFQFNTEAFF. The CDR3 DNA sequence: TGTGCCAGCAGTTTTCAGTTTAACACTGAAGCTTTCTTT.

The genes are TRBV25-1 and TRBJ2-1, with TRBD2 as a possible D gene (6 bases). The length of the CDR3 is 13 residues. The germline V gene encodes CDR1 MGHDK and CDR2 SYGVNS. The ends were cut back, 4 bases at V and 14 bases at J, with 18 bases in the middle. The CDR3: CASSASSGSREFF. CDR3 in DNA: TGTGCCAGCAGTGCGAGTAGCGGATCAAGGGAGTTCTTC.